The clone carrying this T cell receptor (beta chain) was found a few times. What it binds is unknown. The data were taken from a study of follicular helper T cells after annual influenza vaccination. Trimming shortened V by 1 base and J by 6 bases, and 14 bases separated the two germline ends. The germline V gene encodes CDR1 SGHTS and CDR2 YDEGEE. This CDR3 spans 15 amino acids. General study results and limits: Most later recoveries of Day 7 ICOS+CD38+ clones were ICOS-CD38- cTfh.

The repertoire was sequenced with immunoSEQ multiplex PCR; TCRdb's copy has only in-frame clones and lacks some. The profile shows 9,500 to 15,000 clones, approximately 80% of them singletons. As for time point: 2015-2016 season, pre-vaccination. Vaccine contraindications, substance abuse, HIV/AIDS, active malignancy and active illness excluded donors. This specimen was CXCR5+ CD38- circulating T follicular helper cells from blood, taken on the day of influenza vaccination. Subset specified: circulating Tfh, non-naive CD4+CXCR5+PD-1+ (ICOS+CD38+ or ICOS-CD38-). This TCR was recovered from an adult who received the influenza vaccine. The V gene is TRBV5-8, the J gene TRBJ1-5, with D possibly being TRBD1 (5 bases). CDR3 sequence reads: CASSLLLGTGQPQHF. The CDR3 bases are TGTGCCAGCAGCTTGCTATTGGGGACCGGTCAGCCCCAGCATTTT.